The present TCR beta chain was sequenced within a study of T-cell reconstitution after alpha-beta-depleted transplantation in children. Points from the study as a whole: Alpha-beta T cells about two months after transplant reportedly derived from several hundred expanded graft clones.

This clonotype has only one observation. The target antigen is unknown. V gave up 3 bases and J gave up 0 bases, with 7 bases separating them. The CDR3 loop spans 14 amino acids. It was with unique molecular identifiers that the TCRbeta library was prepared. Via MiXCR, TCRdb re-called the PCR reads, giving one row per CDR3 protein. The table lists about a million distinct CDR3 sequences, around 30% of them singletons. The sequencing used PBMCs, mostly from graft donor cells, collected 360 days after TCRalphabeta/CD19-depleted stem cell transplant. The gene calls are TRBV12-3 or TRBV12-4 and TRBJ2-3; D remains unclear. This sequence was found in a boy under three years old who had a stem cell transplant for SCID, so the T cells may come from the graft donor. This CDR3 reads CASSFISSTDTQYF. CDR3 in DNA: TGTGCCAGCAGTTTTATATCTAGCACAGATACGCAGTATTTT.